Following are 17 T cell receptor beta chains from one sample sequenced in a study of regulatory T cells in long-lasting Graves disease. Arm-PCR of CDR3 regions and iRepertoire HTBI primers were the basis on which TCR beta libraries were built. One entry per CDR3 protein results from TCRdb running MiXCR on the multiplex PCR reads. The sample records some 450,000 distinct CDR3 sequences, around 17% being singletons. Specified time point: newly diagnosed GD, antithyroid drugs for less than 3 months. Generation of the TCR library employed RNA extracted from PBMCs. The same data also contributed to another study, on T cells in Graves' hyperthyroidism and ophthalmopathy.

The sequencing used peripheral blood mononuclear cells (PBMCs), collected at new diagnosis, from a patient treated with antithyroid drugs. These receptors were obtained from a woman in her thirties with Graves disease.

The sample holds a few counts of this clonotype. The rearrangement joins TRBV10-3 to TRBJ2-3; no reliable D call. The CDR3 spans 13 residues. V lost 6 bases, J lost 4 bases, and 11 bases lay in between. Germline V gene lookup returns CDR1 ENHRY and CDR2 SYGVKD. The CDR3 sequence is CAIRMDVPDTQYF. DNA for the CDR3: TGTGCCATCAGGATGGACGTTCCAGATACGCAGTATTTT.

The rearrangement joins TRBV27 to TRBJ2-1, with TRBD2 matching 12 bases. The CDR3 consists of 15 residues. Unmatched junction bases numbered 3, after V lost 3 bases and J lost 6 bases. Germline V gene data show CDR1 as MNHEY and CDR2 as SMNVEV (reference sequence). This CDR3 is CASSFRTSGINEQFF. The CDR3 region has the DNA TGTGCCAGCAGTTTCAGGACTAGCGGGATCAATGAGCAGTTCTTC.

This clonotype came up many times. The V call is TRBV3-1, the J call TRBJ2-7; TRBD2 agrees at 7 bases. The CDR3 runs 15 residues. CDR1 is LGHDT, CDR2 YNNKEL, per germline (reference sequence). J lost 5 bases, V lost 0 bases, and 7 bases had no gene match. The CDR3 bases are TGTGCCAGCAGCCAAGATGGGAGGGAGCTCGACGAGCAGTACTTC. Its protein is CASSQDGRELDEQYF.

This clonotype is a singleton in its sample. The CDR3, as DNA: TGCAGTGCTAGAAAGACAGGGGCTGGCTACACCTTC. As protein: CSARKTGAGYTF. The chain employs TRBV20-1 and TRBJ1-2, with 8 bases that match TRBD1. The V gene end was trimmed by 2 bases and the J gene end by 7 bases; junction bases not matched to a gene: 3. CDR1 DFQATT and CDR2 SNEGSKA come from the germline V gene (reference sequence). The CDR3 consists of 12 residues.

The chain uses TRBV6-1 and TRBJ1-5, with D maybe TRBD1 (5 bases). There are 15 residues in the CDR3. Trimming took 2 bases from V and 3 from J, leaving 11 bases between them. The germline gives CDR1 MNHNS, CDR2 SASEGT. CDR3 region: CASSEMWGTNQPQHF. The DNA of the CDR3 is TGTGCCAGCAGTGAAATGTGGGGGACCAATCAGCCCCAGCATTTT.

V usage is TRBV5-1 and J usage is TRBJ1-5; D gene unclear. The CDR3 is made up of 15 amino acids. The V gene lost 0 bases and the J gene lost 6 bases, with 13 bases spanning the gap. Germline V gives CDR1 SGHRS, CDR2 YFSETQ. CDR3 in DNA: TGCGCCAGCAGCTTGGCCAGAACATTACTTCAGCCCCAGCATTTT. This translates into CASSLARTLLQPQHF.

This clonotype showed up just a few times. The chain recombines TRBV5-4 with TRBJ2-5, with D unresolved. The ends were cut back, 0 bases at V and 0 bases at J, with 9 bases in the middle. Germline V gene sequence: CDR1 SGHNT, CDR2 YYREEE (reference sequence). This CDR3 is built from 15 residues. This chain's CDR3 is CASSLGVTHQETQYF. As DNA, the CDR3 is TGTGCCAGCAGCTTGGGAGTGACCCACCAAGAGACCCAGTACTTC.

This clonotype was seen ten or more times. V is TRBV28 and J is TRBJ2-7; 13 bases are shared with TRBD2. The junction had 8 bases not matched to a gene; V was cut back by 5 bases and J by 4 bases. There are 16 residues in the CDR3. Germline values: CDR1 MDHEN, CDR2 SYDVKM. The CDR3 region is CASSPVLAGGPYEQYF. The CDR3 DNA sequence: TGTGCCAGCAGTCCCGTACTAGCGGGAGGGCCATACGAGCAGTACTTC.

This clonotype was recorded many times. The genes are TRBV5-1 and TRBJ2-7, with 12 nucleotides matching TRBD2. This CDR3 spans 15 amino acids. CDR1 is SGHRS, CDR2 YFSETQ, per germline. Trimming at V came to 7 bases and at J to 5 bases, leaving 10 bases not matched to a gene. CDR3: CASGGETSGSHEQYF. CDR3 coding DNA: TGCGCCAGCGGCGGGGAGACTAGCGGGAGCCACGAGCAGTACTTC.

The V call is TRBV6-2 or TRBV6-3, the J call TRBJ1-5; maybe TRBD1 (6 bases). The germline V gene has CDR1 MNHEY and CDR2 SVGEGT. This CDR3 has 17 amino acids. Trimming shortened V by 6 bases and J by 0 bases, and 18 bases separated the two germline ends. The CDR3 DNA follows: TGTGCCAGCAGCTTCGCGACAGGAACGTATAGCAATCAGCCCCAGCATTTT. Protein sequence: CASSFATGTYSNQPQHF.

This clonotype has at least ten counts. The rearrangement links TRBV13 to TRBJ2-1; 7 bases match TRBD1. Per the germline V gene, CDR1 is PRHDT and CDR2 is FYEKMQ (reference sequence). This CDR3 is built from 16 residues. Trimming at V came to 8 bases and at J to 0 bases, leaving 10 bases not matched to a gene. CDR3 nucleotide sequence: TGTGCCAGCGGCTCACCGTCAGGGGGCTCCTACAATGAGCAGTTCTTC. The encoded protein is CASGSPSGGSYNEQFF.

This clonotype was seen many times. This rearrangement joins TRBV14 to TRBJ2-2; D gene unclear. V lost 0 bases, J lost 4 bases, and 6 bases lay in between. This CDR3 contains 14 residues. Per the germline V gene, CDR1 is SGHDN and CDR2 is FVKESK. CDR3 protein: CASSQDSVTGELFF. The CDR3 DNA reads as TGTGCCAGCAGCCAAGACTCAGTCACCGGGGAGCTGTTTTTT.

This clonotype has at least ten counts. The chain has TRBV20-1 and TRBJ2-1; 7 bases are shared with TRBD2. V lost 4 bases and J lost 4; bases outside the gene matches: 7. The germline V gene encodes CDR1 DFQATT and CDR2 SNEGSKA (reference sequence). CDR3 length equals 14 residues. The CDR3 reads CSANVAGAYNEQFF. Written as DNA, the CDR3 is TGCAGTGCTAATGTAGCGGGCGCTTACAATGAGCAGTTCTTC.

This clonotype was seen many times. V gene TRBV24-1 combines with J gene TRBJ2-5; weak D call: TRBD1 (7 bases). Germline CDR1 and CDR2: KGHDR and SFDVKD. The CDR3 consists of 15 residues. V lost 7 bases and J lost 4, with 18 bases in between. This CDR3 reads CATSDDREVRETQYF. As DNA, the CDR3 is TGTGCCACCAGCGACGACAGGGAGGTTAGAGAGACCCAGTACTTC.

This clonotype was seen repeatedly, ten times or more. This chain links TRBV13 with TRBJ2-1; 8 nucleotides agree with TRBD2. Germline CDR1 reads PRHDT; CDR2 reads FYEKMQ (reference sequence). The J segment lost 0 bases and the V segment lost 2 bases, leaving 3 bases of the junction unmatched. This CDR3 is 16 amino acids long. The CDR3 reads CASSLRTSSSYNEQFF. DNA of the CDR3: TGTGCCAGCAGCTTACGGACTAGCAGCTCCTACAATGAGCAGTTCTTC.

This clonotype showed up many times. This chain connects TRBV7-2 to TRBJ2-7, with 14 bases aligning to TRBD2. CDR3 length: 19 amino acids. CDR1 is SGHTA, CDR2 FQGNSA, per germline. Trimming removed 1 base from V and 1 base from J; junction bases left unmatched: 9. Written as DNA, the CDR3 is TGTGCCAGCAGCTTAGGACTAGCGGGAGGGCCATTCGATTCCTACGAGCAGTACTTC. Its protein product is CASSLGLAGGPFDSYEQYF.

This clonotype was recorded many times. The chain couples TRBV7-2 to TRBJ2-3, with D tentatively TRBD1 (5 bases). V was clipped by 5 bases and J by 3 bases, with 6 bases between them. Germline V gene sequence: CDR1 SGHTA, CDR2 FQGNSA. The CDR3 sequence is 12 residues long. In DNA, the CDR3 is TGTGCCAGCAGCCGGACAACAGATACGCAGTATTTT. Translated: CASSRTTDTQYF.